This entry features one T cell receptor (beta chain) sequence. The target of this receptor is not known. The input lacks base qualities; no much larger clone sits a single base away. This entry comes from a study of cytomegalovirus exposure and HLA in healthy donors (dated 2017 in TCRdb). Describing the broader study: In an earlier analysis of some 550 of the donors, less than 350 Gb of sequence data and some 100 million unique TCR beta sequences from approximately 180 million T cells were reported. Approximately 300 gigabases of sequencing data and 70 million to 85 million unique TCR sequences were included in an early release covering over 600 HLA-typed donors. Of the approximately 400 genotyped donors, over 70% fell in the genetic ancestry cluster associated with self-reported Caucasian donors. The study aimed to test whether cataloging public T cell receptors could reveal signatures of past pathogen exposure. Using immunosequencing, the study profiled T cell repertoires from roughly 650 subjects and related those repertoires to cytomegalovirus serostatus. Along with the approximately 700-subject first cohort, a separate validation cohort of over 90 different subjects was used. To predict cytomegalovirus infection status, the study brought together high-throughput TCR immunosequencing, statistical association of individual TCRs with disease status, and machine learning. A later analysis re-analyzed previously published TCR beta repertoires from several hundred donors and added high-resolution HLA genotyping to study TCR occurrence patterns. Rather than using new phenotypic data, the later analysis identified candidate immune exposures from TCR beta sequences and from how often those sequences occurred across donors. An earlier analysis of some 600 of the donors applied high-throughput TCR beta sequencing to assess whether each TCR beta V gene segment acted as functional or pseudogenic. Donor age, sex, ethnicity and CMV serostatus were compiled alongside the repertoire data. In a later genetic analysis, genome-wide SNP genotypes for about three fifths of the 666 donors were used, and that subset was treated as a discovery cohort. Every discovery cohort repertoire had been produced on one sequencing platform. Class I and class II HLA loci were covered by the typing at four-digit resolution. Typing coverage differed by locus: A, B, C, DRB1 and DQB1 were typed in about 629-640 donors, DQA1 in about 510, DPA1 in around 610, and DPB1 in around 490. About five DR-DQ haplotypes were treated as single units for association and clustering because of strong linkage in the cohort. On average, about 240,000 unique TCR beta nucleotide sequences were sequenced per donor among 398 genotyped donors of the cohort, with roughly 18% of those sequences being non-productive. What the authors observed across the whole study: A further reported finding was that TCR beta sequences accurately predicted the HLA-A and HLA-B alleles for most subjects in the first cohort. A later analysis found that most CMV-associated TCR beta chains appeared HLA-restricted, with HLA associations seemingly driven largely by CMV exposure. The presence/absence analyses assumed that sequencing depth was roughly uniform across donors, and that assumption may not be true. In a later analysis, several top co-occurrence clusters were reported to appear linked to parvovirus B19, influenza, CMV and Epstein-Barr virus. The cohort was sequenced for TCR beta chains only, and without alpha or paired-chain data the features that could be detected were limited. A later genetic analysis associated a missense DCLRE1C variant with V-gene and J-gene trimming of TCR beta chains, and an independent cohort replicated the association. Across donors, most TCR sequences were observed very rarely, whereas some public TCRs were present in many individuals. Strong co-occurrence of HLA alleles, especially DR and DQ, made assigning TCR associations to individual alleles difficult. In a later analysis, TCR association rates were found to vary across HLA loci, with the most associated TCRs seen for DRB1 alleles and the fewest for HLA-C alleles. Because HLA typing was unavailable for some donors at each locus, only the typed subset was used in association tests. A cluster of highly shared sequence variants was judged likely to represent a technical artifact of the sequencing pipeline. Some IMGT-functional V segments, including TRBV6-2 and TRBV6-3, could not be distinguished by the 87-base-pair reads and were therefore excluded. The study gave a list of more than 150 TCR beta chains associated with cytomegalovirus. A later genetic analysis reported fewer N-insertions in productive TCRs among donors in an Asian-associated ancestry cluster than the approximately 670-donor mean. In vitro tests confirmed that three of the cytomegalovirus-associated TCR beta chains recognize cytomegalovirus antigens. An earlier analysis of 587 of the donors showed that most TCR beta V segments appeared in productive rearrangements either about 90% or about 30% of the time, which broadly matched IMGT annotations. Specific HLA alleles were associated with 16,951 TCR beta sequences at a false discovery rate of 0.05 in a later analysis. The authors suggested that the approach could potentially be generalized to other disease states and immunological phenotypes. For the cohort, immune exposure information was limited to CMV serostatus. Cytomegalovirus status was reported to be diagnosed by the classifier with high specificity and sensitivity in both the original and validation cohorts. In a later analysis, HLA-associated TCR beta chains showed more clonal expansion and lower generation probabilities than non-associated chains that were equally common. The earlier analysis of some 540 of the donors excluded approximately 17 rarely observed V segments, including chromosome 9 orphons, because counts were too low. Linkage disequilibrium might explain the correlated functional status among segregating V segments, but an unknown experimental factor could not be excluded.

The cohort consisted of some 730 healthy bone marrow donors. At the time of sampling, all cohort members were nominally healthy, though unrecorded immune exposures were likely present. The donor tested CMV seronegative, placing the donor among the 350 to 400 seronegative members of the cohort. A peripheral blood sample was collected from each donor, and TCR beta sequencing was performed on peripheral blood mononuclear cells. The Qiagen DNeasy Blood Extraction Kit was used to extract genomic DNA from the blood cell samples. Sequences SGHDT (CDR1) and YYEEEE (CDR2) are obtained from the germline V gene. The cysteine opens and the phenylalanine closes a CDR3 of 16 amino acids. The entry retains the CDR3 DNA only, 48 bases that are in frame from base 1. Relative to germline, V is missing 7 bases and J is missing 5 bases, with 12 bases of the junction outside any gene match. Library preparation used the immunoSEQ multiplex PCR assay. For the multiplex PCR, a mixture combining 60 forward primers for TCR Vbeta segments and 13 reverse primers for TCR Jbeta segments was used. The CDR3 region of rearranged TCR beta genes was amplified from genomic DNA with a multiplex PCR assay. Amplified TCR beta libraries were sequenced as 87-base-pair reads on the Illumina HiSeq System. Regarding the original processing steps: In a later analysis, some 80 million unique TCR beta chains were counted across the 650 to 700 repertoires, and roughly 10 million of these chains were shared by at least two donors. To remove PCR and sequencing errors, raw reads were error-corrected and collapsed into unique sequences using a nearest-neighbor algorithm that merged closely related sequences. Alignment of CDR3 sequences to IMGT reference sequences was used to assign V, D and J gene segments. Each retained sequence needed at least a six-nucleotide match to both a V gene segment and a J gene segment. Rearrangements were classified as productive when the CDR3 lacked stop codons and remained in frame with V and J, and all other rearrangements were classified as non-productive. CDR3 was defined by IMGT convention, running from the second conserved V-encoded cysteine to the conserved J-encoded phenylalanine. Sequences without an unambiguous match to a single V gene segment were excluded from the earlier analysis of 450 to 750 of the donors. In an earlier analysis of about 590 of the donors, a V segment was called functional when productive rearrangements were above 56.7%, and segregating when the standard deviation between donors exceeded 5%. A statistical classification framework was developed to diagnose cytomegalovirus status using the catalog of TCR beta chain sequences. In a later analysis, TCR nucleotide sequences were compared against IMGT/GENE-DB human TR gene sequences so that V and J genes could be assigned. In a later analysis, CDR3 sequences and most-parsimonious VDJ recombination scenarios were assigned using the TCRdist pipeline. In a later analysis, each TCR beta chain was defined by its CDR3 amino acid sequence together with its V-gene family, and reads lacking a unique V-gene family were excluded. To address suspected cross-contamination and a sequencing artifact, a later analysis removed roughly 640 highly shared, low-generation-probability nucleotide sequences. A later analysis calculated a clonal expansion index for each public chain from normalized within-repertoire ranks of inferred template counts. In a later analysis, generation probabilities were computed using a VDJ recombination model fitted to out-of-frame rearrangements, and the results were checked against IGoR. In a later analysis, hypergeometric tests were used to score TCR-TCR, TCR-HLA and TCR-CMV co-occurrence, with a repertoire-size bias correction applied to TCR pairs. To estimate false discovery rates, a later analysis permuted the HLA or CMV assignments 20 times. In a later analysis, co-occurring TCRs were grouped using DBSCAN, and TCRdist sequence similarity was added for clustering within HLA-allele-positive subsets. Repertoires with fewer than 30,000 or more than 120,000 public chains were left out of co-occurrence clustering, as were four to six repertoires with anomalous nucleotide sharing. Drawn from immuneACCESS, this table holds only the in-frame rearrangements with V and J called that TCRdb kept. Clones are partly lost; checked studies trace under half to an unresolved V gene and leave the rest unexplained. V and J calls and clone size are those listed in that table; D and trimming were worked out from the DNA. For this sample there are a few hundred thousand clones; around 80% appear just once. The leading ten clones occupy about 0.3% of the sample.

The specimen was PBMCs. The TCR was taken from a girl aged 2-10 years in good health and CMV-seronegative. The chain joins TRBV5-6 to TRBJ2-2, and 9 bases in between align with TRBD1. The nucleotide sequence is TGTGCCAGCCGTCAACAGGGGGCAGAATCGACCGGGGAGCTGTTTTTT. Its coded protein is CASRQQGAESTGELFF.